The rows below give T cell receptor beta chains drawn from one sample of a study of cytomegalovirus exposure and HLA in healthy donors. Produced via immunoSEQ multiplex PCR; TCRdb's table is partial and in-frame only. The sample has more than 100,000 clones; around 69% are singletons. The sample taken for sequencing was PBMCs. The receptors stem from a woman aged 35 to 49 in good health and CMV-seropositive. CDR3s include the opening cysteine and the closing phenylalanine or tryptophan. The D gene is left open where the match is weak. The size entry is marked missing in some rows and otherwise reads once, few, many or a size class.

TRBV5-4,TRBJ2-5,few,NA,TGTGCCAGCAGCTTCAGACAGTACCAAGAGACCCAGTACTTC,CASSFRQYQETQYF
TRBV7-9,TRBJ2-5,NA,NA,TGTGCCAGCAGCTTAGACTATAGGGAAACAGGGTTCCAAGAGACCCAGTACTTC,CASSLDYRETGFQETQYF
TRBV5-6,TRBJ1-1,NA,NA,TGTGCCAGCAGGGCACGCAGGGGAAGCACTGAAGCTTTCTTT,CASRARRGSTEAFF
TRBV7-3,TRBJ1-1,NA,NA,TGTGCCAGCAGCGGTTTCTCGGGCACTGAAGCTTTCTTT,CASSGFSGTEAFF
TRBV7-8,TRBJ1-2,NA,NA,TGTGCCAGCAGCTTAATGGCAACCTCTAACTATGGCTACACCTTC,CASSLMATSNYGYTF
TRBV5-8,TRBJ2-7,once,TRBD1,TGTGCCAGCAGGAGACAGGGGCCCTCCTACGAGCAGTACTTC,CASRRQGPSYEQYF
TRBV25-1,TRBJ1-1,NA,TRBD1,TGTGCCAGCAGGACAGGGGCCACTGAAGCTTTCTTT,CASRTGATEAFF
TRBV7-2,TRBJ1-3,NA,NA,TGTGCCAGCAGTTCAGAGGGTAGGGCGGACACCATATATTTT,CASSSEGRADTIYF
TRBV5-1,TRBJ2-6,NA,TRBD1,TGCGCCAGCAGCTCATTACCGGGGACAGGGGCCTCTGGGGCCAACGTCCTGACTTTC,CASSSLPGTGASGANVLTF
TRBV6-5,TRBJ1-1,NA,NA,TGTGCCAGCAGTCGGACAGCCCTGAACACTGAAGCTTTCTTT,CASSRTALNTEAFF
TRBV28,TRBJ2-3,many,NA,TGTGCCAGCAGTTTGGACTCTAGCACAGATACGCAGTATTTT,CASSLDSSTDTQYF
TRBV6-1,TRBJ1-1,NA,TRBD1,TGTGCCAGCAGCAAGACAGGGGCGAACACTGAAGCTTTCTTT,CASSKTGANTEAFF
TRBV5-1,TRBJ1-1,few,NA,TGCGCCAGCAGCTTAGAGGTGAACACTGAAGCTTTCTTT,CASSLEVNTEAFF
TRBV4-1,TRBJ1-1,NA,NA,TGCGCCAGCAGCCTCGAGGACCCAGTGGGGGGGCCTGGCACTGAAGCTTTCTTT,CASSLEDPVGGPGTEAFF
TRBV2,TRBJ1-4,NA,TRBD1,TGTGCCAGCAGTGAAACAGGGGTCGAAAAACTGTTTTTT,CASSETGVEKLFF
TRBV4-1,TRBJ2-1,NA,TRBD1,TGCGCCAGCAGACCCGGGACAGCTTACAATGAGCAGTTCTTC,CASRPGTAYNEQFF
TRBV7-2,TRBJ1-5,NA,NA,TGTGCCAGCAGCCCCTGGACAGCAAATCAGCCCCAGCATTTT,CASSPWTANQPQHF
TRBV4-2,TRBJ1-2,few,TRBD1,TGTGCCAGCAGCGAGACAGGGGCGAACTATGGCTACACCTTC,CASSETGANYGYTF
TRBV12-5,TRBJ1-1,NA,NA,TGTGCTAGTGGTTTGGTACCCAGCGTATTAACGGCTTTCTTT,CASGLVPSVLTAFF
TRBV7-9,TRBJ2-7,NA,TRBD2,TGTGCCAGCAGTTCGACTAGCGGGGGGGACTACGAGCAGTACTTC,CASSSTSGGDYEQYF
TRBV5-4,TRBJ2-7,once,TRBD2,TGTGCCAGCAGCGCTACGGGGGCGGGGGGCTATTACGAGCAGTACTTC,CASSATGAGGYYEQYF
TRBV2,TRBJ1-4,NA,TRBD1,TGTGCCAGCAGTGACAGGGCAGGGGGGGAAAAACTGTTTTTT,CASSDRAGGEKLFF
TRBV7-8,TRBJ2-7,NA,TRBD2,TGTGCCAGCAGCCCGGCGGGGGGATTTTACGAGCAGTACTTC,CASSPAGGFYEQYF
TRBV4-3,TRBJ2-3,NA,TRBD2,TGCGCCAGCAGCCAAGATAAGAGCGGGGGGGCAGATACGCAGTATTTT,CASSQDKSGGADTQYF
TRBV2,TRBJ2-7,NA,TRBD2,TGTGCCAGCAGGGATAGGGGGACTAGCGGGGGAAGCGCCTACGAGCAGTACTTC,CASRDRGTSGGSAYEQYF
TRBV6-1,TRBJ1-5,once,NA,TGTGCCAGCGGAGGAGATAGCAATCAGCCCCAGCATTTT,CASGGDSNQPQHF
TRBV7-9,TRBJ1-1,NA,TRBD1,TGTGCCAGCAGCTTCCTCGTCGGGACAGGGGGGACTGAAGCTTTCTTT,CASSFLVGTGGTEAFF
TRBV5-6,TRBJ2-1,NA,TRBD2,TGTGCCAGCAGCTTGCAACTAGGACTAGCGGGGAATGAGCAGTTCTTC,CASSLQLGLAGNEQFF
TRBV7-9,TRBJ1-6,NA,NA,TGTGCCAGCAGCTTAGGCGCGGGGGCCTTGAATTCACCCCTCCACTTT,CASSLGAGALNSPLHF
TRBV6-1,TRBJ2-4,NA,NA,TGTGCCAGCAGTGTTGTGACAGTAGCCAAAAACATTCAGTACTTC,CASSVVTVAKNIQYF
TRBV5-1,TRBJ1-6,NA,TRBD1,TGCGCCAGCAGCCCCGGACAGGGTGGGTCACCCCTCCACTTT,CASSPGQGGSPLHF
TRBV7-2,TRBJ2-3,NA,NA,TGTGCCTCGGGAACAGATAGCACAGATACGCAGTATTTT,CASGTDSTDTQYF
TRBV15,TRBJ1-2,NA,NA,TGTGCCACCGCGCAGGGTAGGACTGGCTACACCTTC,CATAQGRTGYTF
TRBV25-1,TRBJ1-2,NA,TRBD1,TGTGCCAGCAGTGTGACAGGGGCCGCATCTTATGGCTACACCTTC,CASSVTGAASYGYTF
TRBV7-9,TRBJ2-6,NA,TRBD1,TGTGCCAGCACCATGAGACAGGGCCGAGAGGGGGCCAACGTCCTGACTTTC,CASTMRQGREGANVLTF
TRBV19,TRBJ2-3,few,NA,TGTGCCAGTAGCCCTAGCTTAAGTACGCAGTATTTT,CASSPSLSTQYF
TRBV27,TRBJ2-4,NA,TRBD1,TGTGCCAGCAGTATCACAGGGGTGGCCAAAAACATTCAGTACTTC,CASSITGVAKNIQYF
TRBV5-1,TRBJ1-5,NA,NA,TGCGCCAGCAGATCCGGGGCCCCAGGGGCATATCAGCCCCAGCATTTT,CASRSGAPGAYQPQHF
TRBV10-3,TRBJ2-7,NA,TRBD1,TGTGCCATCAGTGTAACCCCCAGGGGGCCGAGGGAGCAGTACTTC,CAISVTPRGPREQYF
TRBV2,TRBJ1-3,once,NA,TGTGCCAGCAGTGAAGCTTTCATCTCTGGAAACACCATATATTTT,CASSEAFISGNTIYF
TRBV5-1,TRBJ1-6,NA,NA,TGCGCCAGCAGCTTGGCCCCGGGAGATAATTCACCCCTCCACTTT,CASSLAPGDNSPLHF
TRBV14,TRBJ2-5,once,TRBD1,TGTGCCAGCAGCCCCCGAGGGACAGTGGCTCCCGGGTACCAAGAGACCCAGTACTTC,CASSPRGTVAPGYQETQYF
TRBV27,TRBJ1-5,few,TRBD1,TGTGCCAGCAGTGGGGACAGGGGTCAGCCCCAGCATTTT,CASSGDRGQPQHF
TRBV19,TRBJ1-1,once,TRBD1,TGTGCCAGCTATATGGGACAGGGTTCAACGGCTTTCTTT,CASYMGQGSTAFF
TRBV5-1,TRBJ2-3,few,TRBD1,TGCGCCAGCAGCAGGGGACAGACAGATACGCAGTATTTT,CASSRGQTDTQYF